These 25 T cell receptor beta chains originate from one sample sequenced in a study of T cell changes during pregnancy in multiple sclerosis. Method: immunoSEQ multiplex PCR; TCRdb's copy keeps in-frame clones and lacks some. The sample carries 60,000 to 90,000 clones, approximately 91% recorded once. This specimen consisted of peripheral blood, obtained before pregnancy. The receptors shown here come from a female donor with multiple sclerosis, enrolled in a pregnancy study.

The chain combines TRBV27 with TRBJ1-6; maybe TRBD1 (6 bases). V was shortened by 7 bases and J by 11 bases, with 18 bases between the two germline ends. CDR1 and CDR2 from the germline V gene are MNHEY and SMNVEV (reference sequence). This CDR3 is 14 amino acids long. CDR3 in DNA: TGTGCCAGCACCATCTCAGGGGATGGAGCACCCCTCCACTTT. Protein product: CASTISGDGAPLHF.

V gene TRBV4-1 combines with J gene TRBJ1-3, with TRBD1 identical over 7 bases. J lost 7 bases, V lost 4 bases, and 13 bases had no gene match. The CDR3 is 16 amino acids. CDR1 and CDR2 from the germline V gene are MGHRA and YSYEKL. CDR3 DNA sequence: TGCGCCAGCAGCCCGCCAAACAGGGGTTATAGGAACACCATATATTTT. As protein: CASSPPNRGYRNTIYF.

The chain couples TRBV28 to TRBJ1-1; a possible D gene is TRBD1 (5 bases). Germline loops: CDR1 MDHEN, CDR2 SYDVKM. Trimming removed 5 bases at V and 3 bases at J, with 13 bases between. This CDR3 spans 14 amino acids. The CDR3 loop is CASSLSPGYTEAFF. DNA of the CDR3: TGTGCCAGCAGTCTCTCCCCAGGGTACACTGAAGCTTTCTTT. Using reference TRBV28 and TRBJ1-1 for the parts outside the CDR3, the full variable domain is DVKVTQSSRYLVKRTGEKVFLECVQDMDHENMFWYRQDPGLGLRLIYFSYDVKMKEKGDIPEGYSVSREKKERFSLILESASTNQTSMYLCASSLSPGYTEAFFGQGTRLTVV.

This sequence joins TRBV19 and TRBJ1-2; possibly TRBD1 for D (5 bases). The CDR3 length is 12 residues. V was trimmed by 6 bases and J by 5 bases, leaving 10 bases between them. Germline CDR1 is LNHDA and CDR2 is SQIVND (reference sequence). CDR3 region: CASRTGHYGYTF. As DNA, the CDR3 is TGTGCCAGTAGAACTGGACATTATGGCTACACCTTC. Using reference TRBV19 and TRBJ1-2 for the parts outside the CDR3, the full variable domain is DGGITQSPKYLFRKEGQNVTLSCEQNLNHDAMYWYRQDPGQGLRLIYYSQIVNDFQKGDIAEGYSVSREKKESFPLTVTSAQKNPTAFYLCASRTGHYGYTFGSGTRLTVV.

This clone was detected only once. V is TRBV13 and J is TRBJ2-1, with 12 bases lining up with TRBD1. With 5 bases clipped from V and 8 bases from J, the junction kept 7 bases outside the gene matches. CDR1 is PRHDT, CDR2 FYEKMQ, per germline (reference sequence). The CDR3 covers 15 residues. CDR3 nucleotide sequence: TGTGCCAGCAGCGACCGGGACAGGGGGCGCGATGAGCAGTTCTTC. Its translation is CASSDRDRGRDEQFF.

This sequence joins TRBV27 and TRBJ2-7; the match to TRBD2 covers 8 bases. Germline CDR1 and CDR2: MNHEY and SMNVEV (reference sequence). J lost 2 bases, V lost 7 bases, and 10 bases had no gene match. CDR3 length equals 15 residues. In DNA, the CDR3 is TGTGCCAGCACCTTTAGCGGGGCTTACACCTACGAGCAGTACTTC. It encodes CASTFSGAYTYEQYF.

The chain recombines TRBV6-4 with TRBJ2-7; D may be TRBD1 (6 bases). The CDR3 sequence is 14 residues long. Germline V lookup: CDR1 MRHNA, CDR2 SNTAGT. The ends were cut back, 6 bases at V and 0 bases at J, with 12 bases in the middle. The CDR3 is CASRVDRLSYEQYF. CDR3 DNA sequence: TGTGCCAGCAGGGTAGACAGGCTCTCCTACGAGCAGTACTTC.

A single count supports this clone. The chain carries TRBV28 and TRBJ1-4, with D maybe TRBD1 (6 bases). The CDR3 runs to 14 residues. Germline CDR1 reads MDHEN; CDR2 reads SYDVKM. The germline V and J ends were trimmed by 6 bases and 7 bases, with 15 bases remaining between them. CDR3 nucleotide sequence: TGTGCCAGCAGCCTCCAGGGGCAGGGTGAAAAACTGTTTTTT. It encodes CASSLQGQGEKLFF. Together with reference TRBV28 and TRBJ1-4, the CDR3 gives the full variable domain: DVKVTQSSRYLVKRTGEKVFLECVQDMDHENMFWYRQDPGLGLRLIYFSYDVKMKEKGDIPEGYSVSREKKERFSLILESASTNQTSMYLCASSLQGQGEKLFFGSGTQLSVL.

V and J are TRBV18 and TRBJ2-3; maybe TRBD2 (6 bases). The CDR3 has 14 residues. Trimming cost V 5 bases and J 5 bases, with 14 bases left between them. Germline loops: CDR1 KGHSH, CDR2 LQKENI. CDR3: CASSLGLYEDTQYF. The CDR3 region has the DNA TGTGCCAGCTCATTGGGACTCTACGAAGATACGCAGTATTTT.

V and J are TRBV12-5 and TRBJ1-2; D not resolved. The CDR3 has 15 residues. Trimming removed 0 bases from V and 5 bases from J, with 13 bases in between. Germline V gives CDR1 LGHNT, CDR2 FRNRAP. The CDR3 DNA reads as TGTGCTAGTGGTTTGGTATCTGGAATCGGGTATGGCTACACCTTC. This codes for CASGLVSGIGYGYTF.

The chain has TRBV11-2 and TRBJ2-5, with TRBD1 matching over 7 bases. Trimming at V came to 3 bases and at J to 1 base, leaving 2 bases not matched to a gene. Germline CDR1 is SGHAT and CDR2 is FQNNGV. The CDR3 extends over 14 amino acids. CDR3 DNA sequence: TGTGCCAGCAGCTTCCGGGACAGCCAAGAGACCCAGTACTTC. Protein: CASSFRDSQETQYF.

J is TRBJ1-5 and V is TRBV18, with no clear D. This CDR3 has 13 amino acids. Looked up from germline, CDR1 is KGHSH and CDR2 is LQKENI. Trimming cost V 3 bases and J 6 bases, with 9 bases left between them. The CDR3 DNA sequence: TGTGCCAGCTCACCGGGCGTGGGTCAGCCCCAGCATTTT. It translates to CASSPGVGQPQHF.

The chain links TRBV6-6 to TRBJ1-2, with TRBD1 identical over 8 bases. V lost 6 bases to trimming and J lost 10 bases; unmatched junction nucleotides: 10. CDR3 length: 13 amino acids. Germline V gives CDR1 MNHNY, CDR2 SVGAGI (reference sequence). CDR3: CASSPDRVILYTF. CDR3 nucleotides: TGTGCCAGCAGCCCGGACAGGGTGATTCTCTACACCTTC.

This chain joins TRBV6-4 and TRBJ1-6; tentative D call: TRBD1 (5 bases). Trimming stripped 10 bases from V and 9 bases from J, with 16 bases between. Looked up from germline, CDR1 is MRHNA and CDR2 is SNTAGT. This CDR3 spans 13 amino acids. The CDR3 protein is CATLQEGFSPLHF. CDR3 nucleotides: TGTGCCACCCTCCAGGAGGGGTTTTCACCCCTCCACTTT.

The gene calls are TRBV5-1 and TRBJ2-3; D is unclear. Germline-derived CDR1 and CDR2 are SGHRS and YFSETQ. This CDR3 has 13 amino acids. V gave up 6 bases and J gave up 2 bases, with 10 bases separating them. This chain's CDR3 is CASTNALTDTQYF. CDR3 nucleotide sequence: TGCGCCAGCACTAACGCCCTCACAGATACGCAGTATTTT.

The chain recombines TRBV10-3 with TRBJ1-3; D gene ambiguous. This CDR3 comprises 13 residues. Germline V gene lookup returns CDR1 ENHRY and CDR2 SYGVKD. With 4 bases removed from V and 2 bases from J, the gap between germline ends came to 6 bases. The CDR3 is CAISAGPGNTIYF. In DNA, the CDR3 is TGTGCCATCAGTGCCGGTCCTGGAAACACCATATATTTT.

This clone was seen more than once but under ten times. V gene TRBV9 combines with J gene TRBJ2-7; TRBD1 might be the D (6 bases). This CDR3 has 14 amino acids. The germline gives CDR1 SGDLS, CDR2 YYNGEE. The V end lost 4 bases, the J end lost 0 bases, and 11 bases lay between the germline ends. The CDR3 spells CASSPRTDSYEQYF. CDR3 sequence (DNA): TGTGCCAGCAGCCCTCGGACAGACTCCTACGAGCAGTACTTC.

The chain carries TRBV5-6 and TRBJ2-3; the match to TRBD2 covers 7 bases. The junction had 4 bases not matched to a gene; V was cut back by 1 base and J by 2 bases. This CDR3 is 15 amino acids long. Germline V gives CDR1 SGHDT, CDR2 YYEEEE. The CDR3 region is CASSLSRDYTDTQYF. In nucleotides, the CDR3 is TGTGCCAGCAGCTTGTCTCGGGACTACACAGATACGCAGTATTTT. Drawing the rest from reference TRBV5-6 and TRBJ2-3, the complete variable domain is DAGVTQSPTHLIKTRGQQVTLRCSPKSGHDTVSWYQQALGQGPQFIFQYYEEEERQRGNFPDRFSGHQFPNYSSELNVNALLLGDSALYLCASSLSRDYTDTQYFGPGTRLTVL.

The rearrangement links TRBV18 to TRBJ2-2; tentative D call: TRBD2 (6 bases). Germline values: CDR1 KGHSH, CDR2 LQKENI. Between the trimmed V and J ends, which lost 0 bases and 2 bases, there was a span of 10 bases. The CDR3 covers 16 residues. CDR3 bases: TGTGCCAGCTCACCACCTCAGGGACTTAACACCGGGGAGCTGTTTTTT. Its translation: CASSPPQGLNTGELFF.

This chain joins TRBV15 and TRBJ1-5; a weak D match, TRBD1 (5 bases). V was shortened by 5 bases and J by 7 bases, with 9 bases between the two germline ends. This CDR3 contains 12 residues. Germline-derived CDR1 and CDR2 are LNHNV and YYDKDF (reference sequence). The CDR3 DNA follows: TGTGCCACCAGCGGCCACAGGCAGCCCCAGCATTTT. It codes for CATSGHRQPQHF.

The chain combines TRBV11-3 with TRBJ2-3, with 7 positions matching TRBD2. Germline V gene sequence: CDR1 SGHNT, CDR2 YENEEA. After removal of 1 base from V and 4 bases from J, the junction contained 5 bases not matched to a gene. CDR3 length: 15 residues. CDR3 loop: CASSLGTRGPDTQYF. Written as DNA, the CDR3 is TGTGCCAGCAGCTTAGGGACTAGGGGCCCAGATACGCAGTATTTT. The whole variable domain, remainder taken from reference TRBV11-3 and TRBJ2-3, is EAGVVQSPRYKIIEKKQPVAFWCNPISGHNTLYWYLQNLGQGPELLIRYENEEAVDDSQLPKDRFSAERLKGVDSTLKIQPAELGDSAVYLCASSLGTRGPDTQYFGPGTRLTVL.

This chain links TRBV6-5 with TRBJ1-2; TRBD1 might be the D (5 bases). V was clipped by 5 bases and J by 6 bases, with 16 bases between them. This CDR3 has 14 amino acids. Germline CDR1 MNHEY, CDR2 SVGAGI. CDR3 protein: CASSVSGETHGYTF. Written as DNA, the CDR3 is TGTGCCAGCAGTGTGTCGGGGGAAACGCATGGCTACACCTTC.

For the CDR3, the DNA is TGTGCCAGCAGGGGAACCCGGACACCCACAGATACGCAGTATTTT. Its translation: CASRGTRTPTDTQYF. The V call is TRBV6-6, the J call TRBJ2-3; D may be TRBD1 (5 bases). V gave up 6 bases and J gave up 2 bases, with 15 bases separating them. Per germline, CDR1 MNHNY and CDR2 SVGAGI (reference sequence). The CDR3 is 15 amino acids.

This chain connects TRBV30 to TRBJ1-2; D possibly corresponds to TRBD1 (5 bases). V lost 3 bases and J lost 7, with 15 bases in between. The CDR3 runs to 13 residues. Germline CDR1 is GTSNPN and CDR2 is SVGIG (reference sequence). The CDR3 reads CAWSLGQGFGYTF. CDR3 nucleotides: TGTGCCTGGAGCCTAGGGCAGGGTTTTGGCTACACCTTC.

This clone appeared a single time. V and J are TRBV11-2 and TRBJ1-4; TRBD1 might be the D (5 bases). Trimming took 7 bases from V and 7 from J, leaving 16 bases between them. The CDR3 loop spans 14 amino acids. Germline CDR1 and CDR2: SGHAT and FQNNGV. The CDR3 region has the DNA TGTGCCAGCACACCGGGACGGGGGGGTGAAAAACTGTTTTTT. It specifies CASTPGRGGEKLFF.